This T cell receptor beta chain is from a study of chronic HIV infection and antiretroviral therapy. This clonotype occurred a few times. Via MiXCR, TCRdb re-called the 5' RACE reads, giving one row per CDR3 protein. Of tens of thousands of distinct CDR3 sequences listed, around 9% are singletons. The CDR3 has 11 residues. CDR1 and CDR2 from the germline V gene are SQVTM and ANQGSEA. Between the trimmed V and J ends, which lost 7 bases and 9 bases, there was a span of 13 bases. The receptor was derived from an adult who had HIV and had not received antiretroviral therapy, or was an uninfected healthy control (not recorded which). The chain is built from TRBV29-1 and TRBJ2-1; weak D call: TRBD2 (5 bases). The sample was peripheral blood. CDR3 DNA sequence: TGCAGCGGGTCCCGGGGTGGTGAGCAGTTCTTC. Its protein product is CSGSRGGEQFF.